Below are 24 T cell receptor beta chains sequenced from a single sample in a study of T-cell memory formation after mild COVID-19. TCRdb passed the 5' RACE reads through MiXCR, listing each CDR3 protein once. Of 550,000 to 700,000 distinct CDR3 sequences in the sample, around 17% were seen once. Source material: PBMCs or a T cell subset sorted from them (not recorded which). The receptors stem from an adult woman who had mild COVID-19 (a few samples of this study predate the infection). Cell type and time point are not known.

This rearrangement joins TRBV20-1 to TRBJ1-6, with 10 bases that match TRBD1. This CDR3 region has 13 residues. The trim removed 3 bases at V and 7 bases at J, leaving 0 bases unmatched. The germline V gene has CDR1 DFQATT and CDR2 SNEGSKA (reference sequence). The CDR3 DNA reads TGCAGTGCTAGGGGACAGGGGAATTCACCCCTCCACTTT. It is translated as CSARGQGNSPLHF.

The V and J genes are TRBV15 and TRBJ2-2, with TRBD2 identical over 9 bases. Trimming removed 4 bases from V and 6 bases from J; junction bases left unmatched: 6. The CDR3 consists of 15 residues. CDR1 and CDR2 from the germline V gene are LNHNV and YYDKDF (reference sequence). The DNA for the CDR3 is TGTGCCACCAGCAAAGTAGCGGGAGTCCCCGGGGAGCTGTTTTTT. This sequence encodes CATSKVAGVPGELFF.

The chain recombines TRBV24-1 with TRBJ2-7, with D possibly matching TRBD1 (5 bases). Germline CDR1 KGHDR, CDR2 SFDVKD. Trimming removed 9 bases at V and 4 bases at J, with 15 bases between. This CDR3 is built from 13 residues. The CDR3 here is CATALGQGYEQYF. Written as DNA, the CDR3 is TGTGCCACCGCGCTGGGCCAGGGTTACGAGCAGTACTTC.

The sample holds many counts of this clonotype. At one of its ends the junction is not consistent with the germline gene, which may arise from a read error. This chain links TRBV12-3 or TRBV12-4 with TRBJ2-3, with D maybe TRBD1 (5 bases). The CDR3 totals 14 residues. The CDR3 DNA reads TGCGCCAGCAGCTTATGGGGCAGCACAGATACGCAGTATTTT. This translates into CASSLWGSTDTQYF.

This rearrangement joins TRBV5-5 to TRBJ2-3; 7 nucleotides match TRBD1. Germline assignment: CDR1 SGHKS and CDR2 YYEKEE (reference sequence). This CDR3 is built from 15 residues. V lost 4 bases, J lost 3 bases, and 8 bases stayed unmatched. The CDR3 is CASSHDRVGTDTQYF. The CDR3 DNA reads as TGTGCCAGCAGCCATGACAGGGTTGGAACAGATACGCAGTATTTT. The complete variable domain, with remaining parts taken from reference TRBV5-5 and TRBJ2-3, reads DAGVTQSPTHLIKTRGQQVTLRCSPISGHKSVSWYQQVLGQGPQFIFQYYEKEERGRGNFPDRFSARQFPNYSSELNVNALLLGDSALYLCASSHDRVGTDTQYFGPGTRLTVL.

This rearrangement joins TRBV24-1 to TRBJ2-3; D gene ambiguous. The V end lost 5 bases, the J end lost 6 bases, and 14 bases lay between the germline ends. Per germline, CDR1 KGHDR and CDR2 SFDVKD. The CDR3 consists of 14 residues. The CDR3 sequence is CATSGANPPDTQYF. The CDR3, as DNA: TGTGCCACCAGTGGTGCAAATCCCCCGGATACGCAGTATTTT.

The chain joins TRBV29-1 to TRBJ2-7; 10 nucleotides align to TRBD1. Per germline, CDR1 SQVTM and CDR2 ANQGSEA. This CDR3 is built from 13 residues. Trimming cost V 6 bases and J 5 bases; bases outside gene matches: 7. CDR3 loop: CSVTGQGKNEQYF. In DNA form, the CDR3 reads TGCAGCGTGACGGGACAGGGGAAAAACGAGCAGTACTTC.

This clonotype occurred a few times. The rearrangement joins TRBV7-2 to TRBJ2-3; D remains ambiguous. Germline V gives CDR1 SGHTA, CDR2 FQGNSA. With 3 bases removed from V and 2 bases from J, the gap between germline ends came to 9 bases. The CDR3 is made up of 14 amino acids. The CDR3 DNA sequence: TGTGCCAGCAGCTTCGGCCAGCCCACAGATACGCAGTATTTT. Protein product: CASSFGQPTDTQYF.

The V call is TRBV5-1, the J call TRBJ2-5; possibly TRBD1 for D (6 bases). The germline CDR1 and CDR2 sequences are SGHRS and YFSETQ. V lost 4 bases and J 4 bases, leaving 14 bases between the germline ends. CDR3 length: 14 amino acids. CDR3 DNA sequence: TGCGCCAGCAGCCCAGAGGGGGTAAGAGAGACCCAGTACTTC. Translation: CASSPEGVRETQYF.

This clonotype has only a few counts. The CDR3, as DNA: TGCGCCAGCAGCTTGGAGACAGGGATTAATGAAAAACTGTTTTTT. It specifies CASSLETGINEKLFF. V usage is TRBV5-1 and J usage is TRBJ1-4; TRBD1 matches at 7 bases. Germline values: CDR1 SGHRS, CDR2 YFSETQ. J was trimmed by 4 bases and V by 0 bases; bases with no gene match: 3. The CDR3 has 15 residues.

This chain joins TRBV4-2 and TRBJ2-1, with TRBD2 matching 7 bases. Germline V gives CDR1 LGHNA, CDR2 YNFKEQ. The CDR3 is 17 amino acids. V trimming: 0 bases; J trimming: 0 bases; junction bases outside the gene matches: 5. CDR3 in amino acids: CASSQDHPGGSYNEQFF. In DNA form, the CDR3 reads TGTGCCAGCAGCCAAGATCATCCGGGAGGCTCCTACAATGAGCAGTTCTTC.

This clonotype was counted a few times. This chain links TRBV7-2 with TRBJ1-2, with D maybe TRBD1 (5 bases). Trimming stripped 3 bases from V and 5 bases from J, with 13 bases between. The CDR3 length is 14 residues. Per germline, CDR1 SGHTA and CDR2 FQGNSA. The CDR3 is CASSFLDSRYGYTF. DNA of the CDR3: TGTGCCAGCAGCTTCTTAGACAGTCGGTATGGCTACACCTTC.

The chain uses TRBV20-1 and TRBJ2-7; D remains unclear. CDR1 and CDR2 (germline): DFQATT, SNEGSKA (reference sequence). The CDR3 consists of 13 residues. V lost 1 base to trimming and J lost 0 bases, with 7 bases between them. The chain's CDR3 is CSARGVFSYEQYF. DNA of the CDR3: TGCAGTGCTAGAGGGGTATTCTCCTACGAGCAGTACTTC.

The chain couples TRBV7-2 to TRBJ1-2, with D possibly being TRBD1 (5 bases). The CDR3 is 15 amino acids. CDR1 SGHTA and CDR2 FQGNSA come from the germline V gene. With 2 bases removed from V and 8 bases from J, the gap between germline ends came to 18 bases. CDR3 DNA sequence: TGTGCCAGCAGCTTAAGGGGTGATGGGGTCGAGGGCTACACCTTC. Amino acid sequence: CASSLRGDGVEGYTF. Looking up the rest from reference TRBV7-2 and TRBJ1-2 gives the full variable domain: GAGVSQSPSNKVTEKGKDVELRCDPISGHTALYWYRQSLGQGLEFLIYFQGNSAPDKSGLPSDRFSAERTGGSVSTLTIQRTQQEDSAVYLCASSLRGDGVEGYTFGSGTRLTVV.

This clonotype was seen many times. V gene TRBV7-2 combines with J gene TRBJ2-4; the match to TRBD1 covers 8 bases. Germline loops: CDR1 SGHTA, CDR2 FQGNSA. The CDR3 has 16 residues. After removal of 5 bases from V and 0 bases from J, the junction contained 6 bases not matched to a gene. The CDR3 spells CASSNGQGLAKNIQYF. In DNA form, the CDR3 reads TGTGCCAGCAGCAATGGACAGGGCCTAGCCAAAAACATTCAGTACTTC.

In this sample, this clonotype turned up many times. This chain joins TRBV12-3 or TRBV12-4 and TRBJ1-5; tentative D call: TRBD1 (5 bases). This CDR3 contains 14 residues. V was trimmed by 0 bases and J by 14 bases, leaving 17 bases between them. The DNA for the CDR3 is TGTGCCAGCAGTTTAGCCGGGGGGAACGGACGAGAGCATTTT. Protein product: CASSLAGGNGREHF.

In its sample, this clonotype was seen a few times. This chain connects TRBV18 to TRBJ1-1; the D gene is possibly TRBD1 (6 bases). V gave up 2 bases and J gave up 5 bases, with 18 bases separating them. Germline CDR1 KGHSH, CDR2 LQKENI. The CDR3 length is 16 residues. CDR3 DNA: TGTGCCAGCTCACCATTGGAGCCGGGACACTTGACTGAAGCTTTCTTT. Its translation is CASSPLEPGHLTEAFF. The whole variable domain, remainder taken from reference TRBV18 and TRBJ1-1, is NAGVMQNPRHLVRRRGQEARLRCSPMKGHSHVYWYRQLPEEGLKFMVYLQKENIIDESGMPKERFSAEFPKEGPSILRIQQVVRGDSAAYFCASSPLEPGHLTEAFFGQGTRLTVV.

This chain uses TRBV4-1 with TRBJ1-2; TRBD1 is a possible D gene (6 bases). The germline CDR1 and CDR2 sequences are MGHRA and YSYEKL. CDR3 length: 16 residues. V was shortened by 4 bases and J by 4 bases, with 19 bases between the two germline ends. CDR3 sequence: CASSRARVGASYGYTF. CDR3 DNA sequence: TGCGCCAGCAGCCGAGCCAGGGTGGGGGCTAGCTATGGCTACACCTTC.

This clonotype appeared many times. The V and J genes are TRBV5-1 and TRBJ2-7, with TRBD2 identical over 7 bases. Germline V CDR1 and CDR2: SGHRS, YFSETQ. V lost 0 bases, J lost 7 bases, and 13 bases stayed unmatched. The CDR3 has 16 residues. The CDR3, as DNA: TGCGCCAGCAGCTTGGCCTCTTTGCGGGAGCTGTGGGAGCAGTACTTC. Its protein product is CASSLASLRELWEQYF.

This clonotype was counted between two and nine times. This rearrangement joins TRBV7-9 to TRBJ2-3; 12 bases agree with TRBD2. Trimming took 6 bases from V and 8 from J; bases not matched to a gene: 0. Germline V CDR1 and CDR2: SEHNR, FQNEAQ (reference sequence). The CDR3 runs 12 residues. CDR3 in amino acids: CASRLAGGTQYF. The CDR3 region has the DNA TGTGCCAGCAGACTAGCGGGGGGTACGCAGTATTTT.

The V call is TRBV7-3, the J call TRBJ2-1; 9 nucleotides match TRBD1. The CDR3 sequence is 16 residues long. In germline, CDR1 is SGHTA, CDR2 FQGTGA. The V and J ends lost 0 bases and 7 bases, in that order; junction bases with no gene match: 7. The CDR3 loop reads CASSLTVPGQGNEQFF. CDR3 nucleotide sequence: TGTGCCAGCAGCTTAACCGTCCCGGGACAGGGAAATGAGCAGTTCTTC.

This clonotype was seen only a few times. The chain's CDR3 is CASSATGSQETQYF. The CDR3 coding sequence is TGTGCCAGCAGCGCCACGGGGTCCCAAGAGACCCAGTACTTC. This chain connects TRBV9 to TRBJ2-5; maybe TRBD2 (5 bases). V lost 3 bases and J lost 1, with 10 bases in between. The germline gives CDR1 SGDLS, CDR2 YYNGEE. This CDR3 contains 14 residues.

The V and J genes are TRBV7-8 and TRBJ2-1; 9 nucleotides agree with TRBD2. The CDR3 contains 18 residues. Trimming at V came to 4 bases and at J to 6 bases, leaving 16 bases not matched to a gene. Germline-derived CDR1 and CDR2 are SGHVS and FQNEAQ. This CDR3 reads CASSSRLAVPSRGNEQFF. CDR3 in DNA: TGTGCCAGCAGCTCACGACTAGCGGTCCCCTCAAGGGGCAATGAGCAGTTCTTC.

This clonotype occurred a few times. V and J are TRBV15 and TRBJ1-1, with D tentatively TRBD1 (6 bases). The CDR3 has 12 amino acids. Per the germline V gene, CDR1 is LNHNV and CDR2 is YYDKDF (reference sequence). V lost 0 bases, J lost 12 bases, and 11 bases lay in between. CDR3 bases: TGTGCCACCAGCAGAGAGGGCGGGGGGCCTTTCTTT. Translating gives CATSREGGGPFF.